This T cell receptor (beta chain) was sequenced for a study of blood T cell repertoires in COVID-19. As concerns this clone: Other DNA sequences from this sample encode an identical CDR3 as well.

The method was immunoSEQ multiplex PCR; TCRdb's version includes in-frame clones alone and lacks a portion of them. The table records about 140,000 clones, 65% to 85% of them present only once. The CDR3 contains 12 residues. V was shortened by 5 bases and J by 10 bases, with 9 bases between the two germline ends. In germline, CDR1 is MDHEN, CDR2 SYDVKM. The TCR originated in a woman in her fifties or sixties with acute or convalescent COVID-19. The genes are TRBV28 and TRBJ1-6, with D uncertain. The sample consisted of peripheral blood. The CDR3 DNA sequence: TGTGCCAGCAGTCTCAGGAACTCACCCCTCCACTTT. This gives the protein CASSLRNSPLHF.